This TCR beta chain was obtained from a study of shared clonotypes between healthy human individuals (dated by TCRdb to 2020 to 2022). In the study overall: A couple of women and a few men aged 18 to 49 years were included in the cohort. Between about 0.85 and 10 billion PBMCs per donor were obtained by leukapheresis. Blood TCR repertoires of a handful of healthy adults were deeply sequenced to estimate repertoire size and the extent of clonotype sharing between individuals. Different laboratories and diverse techniques were used to prepare libraries and sequence TCR repertoires, to increase sequencing depth and limit assay-specific biases. What the work shows at the level of the full study, not this receptor alone: Sampling was restricted to blood, and TCR repertoires in tissues likely differ from the TCR repertoires found in blood. Pairwise subsampling led to the expectation that sequencing depth would affect the degree of clonotype sharing among donors. The small number of donors limited the genetic and exposure-history diversity represented.

TCR CDR3 regions were amplified from genomic DNA by multiplex PCR using the deep immunoSEQ assay. Genomic DNA extracted from each cell subset was distributed evenly over all wells of several immunoSEQ 96-well plates, and each plate served as one replicate. Each replicate PCR for unsorted PBMC received 300 to 350 ng genomic DNA, equal to 25,000 to 35,000 T cell genomes. Unsorted PBMC genomic DNA was sequenced across ten immunoSEQ deep assay plates. Purified libraries were quantified with a Qubit 3.0 fluorometer, sized on a Bioanalyzer 2100, and re-quantified with the KAPA Library Quantification kit. Every immunoSEQ 96-well plate was sequenced on a separate single-read 150-cycle Illumina NextSeq 550 flow cell. On the authors' methods: Because the immunoSEQ output held only junctional sequences and lacked quality scores, the filtering could not match the filtering applied to full-length reads. Sequences were annotated with PyIR, a Python wrapper for IgBLAST v1.9, and V/J genes and CDR3 were assigned using IMGT germline references. Reads were filtered out if the reads had weak V/J assignments (E-value above 1e-6), no CDR3, stop codons, out-of-frame junctions, or ambiguous translated residues. V3J clonotypes were defined as sequences sharing the same inferred V gene, J gene, and CDR3 amino acid sequence. The percentage overlap between two repertoires was calculated by dividing the number of shared unique clonotypes by the size of the smaller repertoire. Repertoire richness was assessed with RTK rarefaction, the Chao1 estimator, and Recon v2.1 estimates of unobserved clonotypes. The immuneACCESS repertoire file appears here via TCRdb, limited to in-frame rearrangements. These files lack a portion of the clones; in checked studies, under half of the deficit traces to unresolved V genes, and the cause of the others is not known. Clone size and V and J calls were adopted from that table, with D and trimming inferred from the DNA. The sample table contains about 490,000 clones; only one count was recorded for around 78% of them. Clones ranked in the top ten supply 10% to 15% of the sample.

Worth noting for this clone: There is no known antigen for this receptor. No per-base quality is available; no much larger clone lies one base away.

The donors were healthy, HIV-negative adults with no recently reported acute infections or vaccinations. Every donor was a Caucasian adult residing in Nashville, Tennessee, USA. For unsorted samples, tens of millions of PBMCs were counted, and genomic DNA was extracted using the QIAamp DNA Blood Mini kit. Blood was obtained by leukapheresis, after which PBMCs were separated by Ficoll-Histopaque density gradient centrifugation and cryopreserved in liquid nitrogen vapor phase. CDR1 SGHTA and CDR2 FQGNSA are derived from the germline V gene. V loses 5 bases, J loses 0 bases, and the germline ends lie 8 bases apart. The cysteine opens and the phenylalanine closes a CDR3 of 13 amino acids. The kept DNA is CDR3 alone, 39 bases in frame from the first base.

Input material: PBMCs. The rearrangement combines TRBV7-2 with TRBJ2-7; the D gene is unclear. The TCR comes from a woman in her thirties or forties in good health. Some clones in this sample may be carry-over from other donors' samples. The encoded CDR3 is CASSSSDSYEQYF. The sequence in DNA is TGTGCCAGCAGCAGCAGTGACTCCTACGAGCAGTACTTC. Where the CDR3 stops, the reference TRBV7-2 and TRBJ2-7 genes take over; the full variable domain is GAGVSQSPSNKVTEKGKDVELRCDPISGHTALYWYRQSLGQGLEFLIYFQGNSAPDKSGLPSDRFSAERTGGSVSTLTIQRTQQEDSAVYLCASSSSDSYEQYFGPGTRLTVT.